The 29 T cell receptor beta chains given below trace back to one sample, sequenced in a study of T-cell reconstitution after alpha-beta-depleted transplantation in children (dated by TCRdb to 2015 to 2016). In the paper's terms, the treatment or condition label means: allogeneic hematopoietic cell transplantation with graft depleted of TCRalphabeta T cells and CD19 B cells. The library was built by means of PCR. Sequenced using an Illumina HiSeq 2500. Molecular barcoding was employed in the preparation of TCR libraries, with unique molecular identifiers being used to normalize TCRbeta repertoire quantification. TCRdb ran its own pipeline on the public reads, namely fastp trimming at Q25 and MiXCR clone calling, and kept in-frame beta chains. Every entry covers one CDR3 protein and lists the most common genes and DNA from its rows. Across this sample there are some 460,000 distinct CDR3 sequences, with around 15% seen only once. The ten largest account for 29% of the sample.

Sequencing used PBMCs, mostly from graft donor cells, obtained 360 days after TCRalphabeta/CD19-depleted stem cell transplant. The receptors here all came from a boy in the first two years of life who had a stem cell transplant for Wiskott-Aldrich syndrome, so the T cells may come from the graft donor.

The gene calls are TRBV29-1 and TRBJ1-2; 7 bases map to TRBD1. Per germline, CDR1 SQVTM and CDR2 ANQGSEA. The CDR3 is 13 amino acids. V lost 4 bases to trimming and J lost 8 bases; unmatched junction nucleotides: 10. CDR3 sequence (DNA): TGCAGCGTTGTCGGGGACAGAATCAACGGCTACACCTTC. Translated: CSVVGDRINGYTF.

This sequence joins TRBV7-9 and TRBJ1-4, with 7 bases fitting TRBD1. Germline-derived CDR1 and CDR2 are SEHNR and FQNEAQ (reference sequence). This CDR3 spans 16 amino acids. V trimming: 5 bases; J trimming: 5 bases; junction bases outside the gene matches: 11. CDR3 nucleotides: TGTGCCAGCAGCCGTCCAACAGGGGCGGGGAATGAAAAACTGTTTTTT. It yields the protein CASSRPTGAGNEKLFF.

This chain connects TRBV18 to TRBJ2-7; 7 bases map to TRBD1. CDR1 KGHSH and CDR2 LQKENI come from the germline V gene. The V gene end was trimmed by 5 bases and the J gene end by 3 bases; junction bases not matched to a gene: 13. The CDR3 contains 16 residues. The CDR3 bases are TGTGCCAGCTCAGCGGCGCCGGGACAGACCTTCTACGAGCAGTACTTC. This encodes CASSAAPGQTFYEQYF. The complete variable domain, with remaining parts taken from reference TRBV18 and TRBJ2-7, reads NAGVMQNPRHLVRRRGQEARLRCSPMKGHSHVYWYRQLPEEGLKFMVYLQKENIIDESGMPKERFSAEFPKEGPSILRIQQVVRGDSAAYFCASSAAPGQTFYEQYFGPGTRLTVT.

The CDR3 nucleotides read TGTGCCACCAGTGATAAGGGGGCGAGAACTAATGAGCAGTTCTTC. This encodes CATSDKGARTNEQFF. V gene TRBV24-1 combines with J gene TRBJ2-1, with TRBD1 matching 7 bases. The V gene end was trimmed by 3 bases and the J gene end by 7 bases; junction bases not matched to a gene: 8. The CDR3 totals 15 residues. Looked up from germline, CDR1 is KGHDR and CDR2 is SFDVKD.

The chain links TRBV28 to TRBJ1-5; D is uncertain. This CDR3 spans 15 amino acids. Trimming shortened V by 6 bases and J by 2 bases, and 14 bases separated the two germline ends. The germline gives CDR1 MDHEN, CDR2 SYDVKM. Written as DNA, the CDR3 is TGTGCCAGCAGGACATGGGCGCAGGGCAATCAGCCCCAGCATTTT. Translating it yields CASRTWAQGNQPQHF. Combining the CDR3 with reference TRBV28 and TRBJ1-5 gives the whole variable domain DVKVTQSSRYLVKRTGEKVFLECVQDMDHENMFWYRQDPGLGLRLIYFSYDVKMKEKGDIPEGYSVSREKKERFSLILESASTNQTSMYLCASRTWAQGNQPQHFGDGTRLSIL.

This chain connects TRBV21-1 to TRBJ2-1; the table gives TRBD2 as D, unverified against the DNA. TRBV21-1 is shown as a pseudogene. This CDR3 is built from 14 residues. CDR3 residues: CASSSREGDNEQFF. For the CDR3, the DNA is TGTGCCAGCAGCAGTCGGGAGGGGGATAATGAGCAGTTCTTC.

This clonotype showed up many times. The chain carries TRBV7-2 and TRBJ1-4; 8 bases match TRBD1. CDR1 is SGHTA and CDR2 is FQGNSA in the germline V gene. Losses at the gene ends were 6 bases for V and 7 bases for J; bases not matched to a gene: 10. This CDR3 contains 15 residues. CDR3 DNA: TGTGCCAGCAGTCGACAGGGGTGGCTCGGTGAAAAACTGTTTTTT. Its translation is CASSRQGWLGEKLFF.

This clonotype appeared a few times. This chain connects TRBV5-1 to TRBJ2-1, with 8 bases identical to TRBD1. Trimming removed 0 bases from V and 6 bases from J; junction bases left unmatched: 5. The germline V gene has CDR1 SGHRS and CDR2 YFSETQ. The CDR3 has 15 residues. This chain's CDR3 is CASSLAVTGVNEQFF. The CDR3 coding sequence is TGCGCCAGCAGCTTGGCCGTGACAGGGGTCAATGAGCAGTTCTTC.

This chain connects TRBV18 to TRBJ1-1; maybe TRBD1 (6 bases). CDR3 length equals 14 residues. Germline V lookup: CDR1 KGHSH, CDR2 LQKENI. Trimming removed 2 bases from V and 4 bases from J, with 11 bases in between. The CDR3 sequence is CASSPRGKATEAFF. CDR3 nucleotides: TGTGCCAGCTCACCAAGGGGGAAGGCCACTGAAGCTTTCTTT.

Only a few counts were recorded for this clonotype. The rearrangement joins TRBV12-3 or TRBV12-4 to TRBJ2-2; no definite D call. This CDR3 contains 11 residues. The V end was cut by 6 bases, the J end by 6 bases, with 5 bases between. The CDR3 DNA is TGTGCCAGCAGGTGGTCCGGGGAGCTGTTTTTT. This encodes CASRWSGELFF.

The chain combines TRBV6-5 with TRBJ2-3; a possible D gene is TRBD1 (5 bases). Germline V gene lookup returns CDR1 MNHEY and CDR2 SVGAGI. V lost 2 bases and J lost 4, with 19 bases in between. The CDR3 has 17 residues. The CDR3 loop reads CASSYQIPDNFADTQYF. CDR3 DNA: TGTGCCAGCAGTTACCAGATCCCGGACAATTTTGCAGATACGCAGTATTTT.

The genes are TRBV29-1 and TRBJ2-7; tentatively, D is TRBD1 or TRBD2 (6 bases each). Trimming stripped 1 base from V and 3 bases from J, with 10 bases between. This CDR3 spans 13 amino acids. Germline CDR1 SQVTM, CDR2 ANQGSEA. The CDR3 is CSVEAEGDYEQYF. The CDR3 nucleotides are TGCAGCGTTGAAGCGGAGGGGGACTACGAGCAGTACTTC.

This sequence joins TRBV20-1 and TRBJ2-1; D call uncertain. Deletions cut 3 bases from V and 8 bases from J, with 11 bases between. CDR1 and CDR2 (germline): DFQATT, SNEGSKA (reference sequence). This CDR3 spans 12 amino acids. CDR3 amino acids: CSASDQGDEQFF. CDR3 DNA sequence: TGCAGTGCTAGTGACCAAGGTGATGAGCAGTTCTTC.

This clonotype was observed once. The rearrangement joins TRBV10-2 to TRBJ2-1; the D gene is possibly TRBD1 (5 bases). Germline-derived CDR1 and CDR2 are WSHSY and SAAADI. Trimming took 5 bases from V and 3 from J, leaving 11 bases between them. The CDR3 totals 14 residues. DNA of the CDR3: TGCGCCAGCAGTAGGGGTTGGCTCTACAATGAGCAGTTCTTC. Translating it yields CASSRGWLYNEQFF.

This clonotype occurred once. DNA for the CDR3: TGTGCCAGCAGCCCCGGGACTAGCTCCAACACCGGGGAGCTGTTTTTT. Translated: CASSPGTSSNTGELFF. This sequence joins TRBV11-3 and TRBJ2-2; 9 bases are a match to TRBD2. The V and J ends lost 5 bases and 2 bases, in that order; junction bases with no gene match: 6. CDR3 size: 16 residues. The germline gives CDR1 SGHNT, CDR2 YENEEA.

The chain joins TRBV20-1 to TRBJ1-6, with D possibly matching TRBD1 (5 bases). The V gene lost 3 bases and the J gene lost 9 bases, with 12 bases spanning the gap. The CDR3 is made up of 13 amino acids. Germline V gene sequence: CDR1 DFQATT, CDR2 SNEGSKA (reference sequence). The CDR3 coding sequence is TGCAGTGCTAGCTCTGGGACGGGTTCACCCCTCCACTTT. It encodes CSASSGTGSPLHF.

This clonotype has a handful of counts. V is TRBV10-3 and J is TRBJ1-5; D remains unclear. The V and J ends lost 4 bases and 3 bases respectively, with 13 bases between them. The germline V gene encodes CDR1 ENHRY and CDR2 SYGVKD. The CDR3 length is 15 residues. The CDR3 DNA sequence: TGTGCCATCAGTGGTGAAGGGCCCTTCAATCAGCCCCAGCATTTT. It yields the protein CAISGEGPFNQPQHF.

The chain carries TRBV5-1 and TRBJ2-7, with 10 bases matching TRBD1. This CDR3 spans 15 amino acids. The V and J ends lost 3 bases and 7 bases, in that order; junction bases with no gene match: 10. The germline CDR1 and CDR2 sequences are SGHRS and YFSETQ. The CDR3 reads CASSSTGTGVQEQYF. The DNA of the CDR3 is TGCGCCAGCAGCTCTACCGGGACAGGGGTTCAGGAGCAGTACTTC.

The chain recombines TRBV5-5 with TRBJ2-5, with unresolved D. Per germline, CDR1 SGHKS and CDR2 YYEKEE (reference sequence). This CDR3 has 13 residues. V was cut by 1 base and J by 2 bases, with 6 bases left in between. CDR3 loop: CASSLWQQETQYF. CDR3 coding DNA: TGTGCCAGCAGCTTGTGGCAGCAAGAGACCCAGTACTTC.

This clonotype was seen ten or more times. V gene TRBV6-5 combines with J gene TRBJ2-3; 9 bases map to TRBD2. From germline, CDR1 is MNHEY and CDR2 SVGAGI. There are 13 residues in the CDR3. V dropped 6 bases and J dropped 10; count of bases not matched to a gene: 8. In nucleotides, the CDR3 is TGTGCCAGCAGCTACGAAGTAGCGGGAGCGCAGTATTTT. This encodes CASSYEVAGAQYF.

In this sample, this clonotype turned up a few times. The V and J genes are TRBV15 and TRBJ2-3, with a possible D match to TRBD1 (5 bases). CDR3 length: 15 amino acids. Germline V gene lookup returns CDR1 LNHNV and CDR2 YYDKDF (reference sequence). With 0 bases removed from V and 1 base from J, the gap between germline ends came to 8 bases. The CDR3 sequence: CATSRDRVGTDTQYF. CDR3 sequence (DNA): TGTGCCACCAGCAGAGACAGGGTGGGCACAGATACGCAGTATTTT. Full variable domain (rest looked up from reference TRBV15 and TRBJ2-3): DAMVIQNPRYQVTQFGKPVTLSCSQTLNHNVMYWYQQKSSQAPKLLFHYYDKDFNNEADTPDNFQSRRPNTSFCFLDIRSPGLGDTAMYLCATSRDRVGTDTQYFGPGTRLTVL.

There are a few counts of this clonotype. The chain is built from TRBV12-3 or TRBV12-4 and TRBJ2-7, with 7 bases identical to TRBD1. The CDR3 is made up of 14 amino acids. V dropped 4 bases and J dropped 4; count of bases not matched to a gene: 7. The CDR3 nucleotides read TGTGCCAGCAGTTCTGGACAGGCTGGTTACGAGCAGTACTTC. It is translated as CASSSGQAGYEQYF.

A few counts support this clonotype. J is TRBJ2-1 and V is TRBV5-1; 7 bases map to TRBD2. The CDR3 contains 15 residues. V shed 0 bases, J shed 6 bases, and the junction held 6 bases outside the gene matches. Germline CDR1 reads SGHRS; CDR2 reads YFSETQ. In DNA form, the CDR3 reads TGCGCCAGCAGCTTGGGTGGGACGGGGGGCAATGAGCAGTTCTTC. This codes for CASSLGGTGGNEQFF.

This clonotype was counted between two and nine times. The chain uses TRBV12-3 or TRBV12-4 and TRBJ1-4; D gene unclear. The ends were cut back, 3 bases at V and 3 bases at J, with 8 bases in the middle. This CDR3 comprises 14 residues. CDR3 bases: TGTGCCAGCAGTTTTAGGGCGGCTAATGAAAAACTGTTTTTT. It is translated as CASSFRAANEKLFF.

This clonotype was seen more than once but under ten times. This chain links TRBV2 with TRBJ1-1; TRBD1 aligns across 8 bases. Germline V lookup: CDR1 SNHLY, CDR2 FYNNEI. This CDR3 spans 14 amino acids. Trimming cost V 4 bases and J 1 base; bases outside gene matches: 2. The CDR3 nucleotides read TGTGCCAGCAGTGGGACAGGGTGGAACACTGAAGCTTTCTTT. Amino acids: CASSGTGWNTEAFF. The whole variable domain, remainder taken from reference TRBV2 and TRBJ1-1, is EPEVTQTPSHQVTQMGQEVILRCVPISNHLYFYWYRQILGQKVEFLVSFYNNEISEKSEIFDDQFSVERPDGSNFTLKIRSTKLEDSAMYFCASSGTGWNTEAFFGQGTRLTVV.

V is TRBV5-1 and J is TRBJ2-1, with 11 bases aligning to TRBD2. CDR1 is SGHRS, CDR2 YFSETQ, per germline. This CDR3 has 20 residues. Trimming took 0 bases from V and 0 from J; bases not matched to a gene: 11. The DNA of the CDR3 is TGCGCCAGCAGCTTGGCCGAGGGACTAGCGGTTATTAGCTCCTACAATGAGCAGTTCTTC. Its translation: CASSLAEGLAVISSYNEQFF.

This chain connects TRBV2 to TRBJ2-6; possible D gene TRBD1, 7 bases. CDR1 and CDR2 (germline): SNHLY, FYNNEI. V dropped 2 bases and J dropped 3 bases, with 14 bases sitting between them. CDR3 length: 17 amino acids. The CDR3 loop reads CASSENRGTVGANVLTF. As DNA, the CDR3 is TGTGCCAGCAGTGAAAACCGGGGGACAGTTGGGGCCAACGTCCTGACTTTC.

The genes are TRBV12-3 or TRBV12-4 and TRBJ2-7, with D possibly being TRBD1 or TRBD2 (5 bases each). This CDR3 spans 12 amino acids. Deletions cut 8 bases from V and 0 bases from J, with 8 bases between. For the CDR3, the DNA is TGTGCCAGCCGAGGGGCCTCCTACGAGCAGTACTTC. Its translation: CASRGASYEQYF.

The gene calls are TRBV5-1 and TRBJ2-2; no reliable D call. Trimming stripped 0 bases from V and 0 bases from J, with 9 bases between. The length of the CDR3 is 16 residues. The germline CDR1 and CDR2 sequences are SGHRS and YFSETQ. As DNA, the CDR3 is TGCGCCAGCAGCTTGGGTATTGGGGCGAACACCGGGGAGCTGTTTTTT. This sequence encodes CASSLGIGANTGELFF.